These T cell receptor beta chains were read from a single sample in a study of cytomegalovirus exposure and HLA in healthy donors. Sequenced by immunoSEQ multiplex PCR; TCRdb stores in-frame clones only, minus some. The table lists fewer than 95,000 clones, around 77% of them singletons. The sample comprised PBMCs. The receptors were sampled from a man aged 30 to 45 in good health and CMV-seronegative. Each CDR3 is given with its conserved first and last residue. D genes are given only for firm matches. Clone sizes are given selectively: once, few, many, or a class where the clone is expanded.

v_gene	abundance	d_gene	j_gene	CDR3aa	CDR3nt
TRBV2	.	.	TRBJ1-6	CASSGDWNSPLHF	TGTGCCAGCAGTGGGGACTGGAATTCACCCCTCCACTTT
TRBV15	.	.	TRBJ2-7	CATSRDRPYEQYF	TGTGCCACCAGCAGAGATCGTCCGTACGAGCAGTACTTC
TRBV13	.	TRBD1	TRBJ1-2	CASSRADSFLTGNGYTF	TGTGCCAGCAGCCGCGCCGACTCGTTTCTGACAGGGAATGGCTACACCTTC
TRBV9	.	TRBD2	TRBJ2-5	CASSVVRTSGETQYF	TGTGCCAGCAGCGTAGTCAGGACTAGCGGAGAGACCCAGTACTTC
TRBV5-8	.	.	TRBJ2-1	CASSTTGSSYNEQFF	TGTGCCAGCAGCACAACAGGGAGCTCCTACAATGAGCAGTTCTTC
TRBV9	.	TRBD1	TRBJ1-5	CASSPGQGSIQPQHF	TGTGCCAGCAGCCCCGGACAGGGGAGCATTCAGCCCCAGCATTTT
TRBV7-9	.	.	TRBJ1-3	CSSSYRGSGNTIYF	TGTTCCAGCAGTTACCGCGGCTCTGGAAACACCATATATTTT
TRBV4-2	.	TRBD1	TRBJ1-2	CASSQRGERDRLYGYTF	TGTGCCAGCAGCCAAAGGGGGGAGAGGGACAGGTTGTATGGCTACACCTTC
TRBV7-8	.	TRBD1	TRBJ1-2	CASSPGQGYGYTF	TGTGCCAGCAGCCCCGGACAGGGCTATGGCTACACCTTC
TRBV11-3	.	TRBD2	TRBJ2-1	CASSFFGAGGAYNEQFF	TGTGCCAGCAGCTTTTTCGGAGCGGGAGGGGCTTACAATGAGCAGTTCTTC
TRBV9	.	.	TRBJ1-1	CASSVGETEAFF	TGTGCCAGCAGCGTAGGAGAAACTGAAGCTTTCTTT
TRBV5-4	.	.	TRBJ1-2	CASSLKVEGGYTF	TGTGCCAGCAGCTTAAAGGTGGAGGGTGGCTACACCTTC
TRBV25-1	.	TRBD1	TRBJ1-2	CASSDRTGGTYGYTF	TGTGCCAGCAGTGACCGGACAGGGGGCACATATGGCTACACCTTC
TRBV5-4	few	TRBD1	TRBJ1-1	CASSGGQGYTEAFF	TGTGCCAGCAGCGGCGGACAGGGATACACTGAAGCTTTCTTT
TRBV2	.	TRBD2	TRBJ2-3	CAILTSGRVTDTQYF	TGTGCCATTTTGACTAGCGGGAGGGTAACAGATACGCAGTATTTT
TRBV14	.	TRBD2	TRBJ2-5	CASSPAGTSGRLGETQYF	TGTGCCAGCAGCCCGGCCGGGACTAGCGGGAGGTTGGGAGAGACCCAGTACTTC
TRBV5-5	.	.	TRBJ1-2	CASSLKPTQANYGYTF	TGTGCCAGCAGCCTAAAACCGACACAAGCTAACTATGGCTACACCTTC
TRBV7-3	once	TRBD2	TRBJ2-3	CASSSPLAGLGTDTQYF	TGTGCCAGCAGCTCTCCGCTAGCGGGGTTAGGGACAGATACGCAGTATTTT
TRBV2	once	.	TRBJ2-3	CASSDQSPIAADTQYF	TGTGCCAGCAGTGATCAGAGTCCAATTGCGGCAGATACGCAGTATTTT
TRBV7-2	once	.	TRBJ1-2	CASNGDDYGYTF	TGTGCCAGCAACGGGGATGACTATGGCTACACCTTC
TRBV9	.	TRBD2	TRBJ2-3	CASSPRTSGRADTQYF	TGTGCCAGCAGCCCTCGTACCAGCGGGAGGGCAGATACGCAGTATTTT
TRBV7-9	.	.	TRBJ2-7	CASSLAISGTPVIEQYF	TGTGCCAGCAGCTTAGCGATATCAGGCACCCCGGTAATCGAGCAGTACTTC
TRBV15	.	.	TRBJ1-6	CATSRAPELDSPLRF	TGTGCCACCAGCAGAGCCCCGGAGTTGGATTCACCCCTCCGCTTT
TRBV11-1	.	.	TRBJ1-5	CASSLGGEQPQHF	TGTGCCAGCAGCTTAGGGGGGGAACAGCCCCAGCATTTT
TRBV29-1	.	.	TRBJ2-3	CSVDQGDTQYF	TGCAGCGTTGATCAGGGGGATACGCAGTATTTT